A selection of T cell receptor beta chains follows, all from one sample in a study of blood T cell repertoires in COVID-19. TCRdb's copy holds only in-frame clones and misses some; the assay was immunoSEQ multiplex PCR. In the table there are roughly 88,000 clones, around 86% of which are singletons. Sequenced: peripheral blood. These TCRs come from a woman older than 75 with active or convalescent COVID-19. The CDR3 runs from the conserved cysteine through the conserved F or W. A D gene is named only where the DNA matches it firmly. Only some rows state a clone size, as once, few, many or a class for expanded clones.

V gene	clone size	D gene	J gene	CDR3 protein	CDR3 DNA
TRBV6-5	-	-	TRBJ1-2	CPDDGTHFIDYGYTF	TGCCCGGACGACGGGACACACTTCATCGACTATGGCTACACCTTC
TRBV5-1	few	-	TRBJ1-4	CASSLGQATNEKLFF	TGCGCCAGCAGCTTGGGACAGGCAACTAATGAAAAACTGTTTTTT
TRBV5-1	-	-	TRBJ1-2	CASALTADGYTF	TGCGCCAGCGCCCTGACAGCTGATGGCTACACCTTC
TRBV27	few	-	TRBJ2-1	CASRHTTGVAYNEQFF	TGTGCCAGCAGGCATACGACAGGTGTTGCCTACAATGAGCAGTTCTTC
TRBV20-1	-	-	TRBJ2-3	CSARFADTQYF	TGCAGTGCTAGATTCGCAGATACGCAGTATTTT
TRBV28	-	-	TRBJ1-5	CASSLQGRDQPQHF	TGTGCCAGCAGTTTACAAGGGCGGGATCAGCCCCAGCATTTT
TRBV10-3	-	-	TRBJ1-2	CAISEGGGGGGYTF	TGTGCCATCAGTGAAGGTGGGGGAGGCGGTGGCTACACCTTC
TRBV6-1	few	TRBD1	TRBJ1-2	CASSDQTRGQQLNYGYTF	TGTGCCAGCAGTGATCAGACAAGGGGGCAACAGTTAAACTATGGCTACACCTTC
TRBV7-2	-	TRBD1	TRBJ2-2	CASSLRQGGTGELFF	TGTGCCAGCAGCTTAAGACAGGGGGGCACCGGGGAGCTGTTTTTT
TRBV4-3	-	TRBD2	TRBJ2-7	CASSQDLLASYEQYF	TGCGCCAGCAGCCAAGACCTACTAGCGAGTTACGAGCAGTACTTC
TRBV5-4	many	-	TRBJ2-7	CASSQDSGYEQYF	TGTGCCAGCAGCCAGGACAGTGGGTACGAGCAGTACTTC
TRBV4-1	many	-	TRBJ1-5	CASSQYLNQPQHF	TGCGCCAGCAGCCAATACCTAAATCAGCCCCAGCATTTT
TRBV10-3	-	TRBD1	TRBJ2-7	CAISTGTGLYEQYF	TGTGCCATCAGCACCGGGACAGGGTTATACGAGCAGTACTTC
TRBV3-1/TRBV3-2	once	TRBD2	TRBJ2-4	CASSQARLAGGILAKNIQYF	TGTGCCAGCAGCCAAGCCAGACTAGCGGGGGGAATTCTAGCCAAAAACATTCAGTACTTC
TRBV30	-	-	TRBJ2-2	CAWSGGGAGELFF	TGTGCCTGGAGTGGGGGGGGCGCCGGGGAGCTGTTTTTT
TRBV5-6	-	TRBD2	TRBJ2-7	CASSLGLAEVNEQYF	TGTGCCAGCAGCTTGGGGCTAGCGGAGGTCAACGAGCAGTACTTC
TRBV28	once	TRBD1	TRBJ2-4	CASSPTGTALAKNIQYF	TGTGCCAGCAGTCCCACCGGGACAGCCCTAGCCAAAAACATTCAGTACTTC
TRBV6-5	-	-	TRBJ2-1	CASSYLGASYNEQFF	TGTGCCAGCAGTTACCTGGGGGCCTCCTACAATGAGCAGTTCTTC
TRBV4-2	-	TRBD2	TRBJ2-2	CASSQGLAGADTGELFF	TGTGCCAGCAGCCAAGGACTAGCGGGGGCCGACACCGGGGAGCTGTTTTTT
TRBV7-3	-	-	TRBJ1-1	CASSLNQEANTEAFF	TGTGCCAGCAGCTTGAATCAAGAAGCGAACACTGAAGCTTTCTTT
TRBV11-3	few	TRBD1	TRBJ2-1	CASSQLTGGYEQFF	TGTGCCAGCAGCCAACTTACAGGGGGTTATGAGCAGTTCTTC
TRBV4-2	-	TRBD1	TRBJ1-2	CASSQGGTGAYGYTF	TGTGCCAGCAGCCAAGGGGGCACAGGGGCCTATGGCTACACCTTC
TRBV21-1	-	-	TRBJ1-2	CASPGTGNYGYTF	TGTGCCAGCCCCGGGACAGGGAACTATGGCTACACCTTC
TRBV6-2/TRBV6-3	-	TRBD2	TRBJ2-2	CASSSSGDRELFF	TGTGCCAGCAGTTCTAGCGGGGACCGGGAGCTGTTTTTT
TRBV4-3	-	TRBD1	TRBJ1-2	CASSQDRERGYTF	TGCGCCAGCAGCCAGGACAGGGAGCGGGGCTACACCTTC
TRBV11-2	-	TRBD1	TRBJ1-3	CASSQGRRPGQSSGNTIYF	TGTGCCAGCAGCCAGGGGAGGAGGCCGGGACAGTCCTCTGGAAACACCATATATTTT
TRBV7-2	-	TRBD2	TRBJ2-2	CASRRREGPGELFF	TGTGCCAGCAGACGGCGGGAGGGCCCCGGGGAGCTGTTTTTT
TRBV12-3/TRBV12-4	-	-	TRBJ2-3	CASIRDSADTQYF	TGTGCCAGCATCAGGGACTCGGCAGATACGCAGTATTTT
TRBV5-1	-	-	TRBJ1-1	CASSVVSGNTEAFF	TGCGCCAGCAGCGTTGTTTCAGGGAACACTGAAGCTTTCTTT
TRBV19	-	TRBD1	TRBJ1-2	CASSPKPGTDYGYTF	TGTGCCAGTAGCCCCAAACCCGGGACAGACTATGGCTACACCTTC
TRBV6-6	-	-	TRBJ1-2	CASSSPAVDYGYTF	TGTGCCAGCAGTTCCCCTGCGGTTGACTATGGCTACACCTTC
TRBV12-3/TRBV12-4	-	-	TRBJ1-2	CASSQGVYGYTF	TGTGCCAGCAGCCAGGGTGTTTATGGCTACACCTTC
TRBV6-5	-	-	TRBJ2-7	CASSNIEQYF	TGTGCCAGCAGCAACATCGAGCAGTACTTC